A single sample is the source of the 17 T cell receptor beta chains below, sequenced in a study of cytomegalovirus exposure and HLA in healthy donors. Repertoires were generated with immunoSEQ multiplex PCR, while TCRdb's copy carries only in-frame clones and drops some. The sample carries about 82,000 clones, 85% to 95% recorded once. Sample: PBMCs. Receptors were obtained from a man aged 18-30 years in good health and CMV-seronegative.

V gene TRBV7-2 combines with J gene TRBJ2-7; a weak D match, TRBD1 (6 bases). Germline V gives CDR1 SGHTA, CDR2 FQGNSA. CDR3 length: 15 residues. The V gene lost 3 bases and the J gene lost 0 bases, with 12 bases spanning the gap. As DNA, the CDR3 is TGTGCCAGCAGCTTCGACAGGTTAAGCTCCTACGAGCAGTACTTC. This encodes CASSFDRLSSYEQYF.

DNA for the CDR3: TGCAGCGTCACAGGATTGCAGGGTGAAACTGAAGCTTTCTTT. It codes for CSVTGLQGETEAFF. This chain joins TRBV29-1 and TRBJ1-1; weak D call: TRBD1 (5 bases). The ends were cut back, 6 bases at V and 5 bases at J, with 19 bases in the middle. The CDR3 totals 14 residues. The V gene's germline CDR1 is SQVTM and CDR2 ANQGSEA.

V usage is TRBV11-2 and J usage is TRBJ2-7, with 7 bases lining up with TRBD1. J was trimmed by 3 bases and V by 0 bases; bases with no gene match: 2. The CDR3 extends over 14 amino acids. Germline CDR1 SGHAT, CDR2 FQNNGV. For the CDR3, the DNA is TGTGCCAGCAGCTTAGATTGGACAGGCTACGAGCAGTACTTC. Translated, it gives CASSLDWTGYEQYF.

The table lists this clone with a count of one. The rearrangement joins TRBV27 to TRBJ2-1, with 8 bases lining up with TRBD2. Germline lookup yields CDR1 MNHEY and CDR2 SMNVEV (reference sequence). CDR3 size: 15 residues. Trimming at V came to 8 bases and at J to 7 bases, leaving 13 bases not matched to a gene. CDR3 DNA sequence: TGTGCCAGCTGGGACCTAGCGGGCCTTGGGAATGAGCAGTTCTTC. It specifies CASWDLAGLGNEQFF.

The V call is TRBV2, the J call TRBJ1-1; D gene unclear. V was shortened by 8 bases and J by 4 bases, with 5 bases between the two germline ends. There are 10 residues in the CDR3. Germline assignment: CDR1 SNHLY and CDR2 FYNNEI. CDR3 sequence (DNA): TGTGCCAGCTCGTCCACTGAAGCTTTCTTT. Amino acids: CASSSTEAFF.

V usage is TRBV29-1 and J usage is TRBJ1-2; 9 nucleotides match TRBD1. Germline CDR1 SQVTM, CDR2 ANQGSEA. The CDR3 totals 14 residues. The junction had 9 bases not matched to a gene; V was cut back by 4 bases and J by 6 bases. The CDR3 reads CSVGSGTGPNGYTF. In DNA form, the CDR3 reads TGCAGCGTTGGATCCGGGACAGGGCCCAATGGCTACACCTTC.

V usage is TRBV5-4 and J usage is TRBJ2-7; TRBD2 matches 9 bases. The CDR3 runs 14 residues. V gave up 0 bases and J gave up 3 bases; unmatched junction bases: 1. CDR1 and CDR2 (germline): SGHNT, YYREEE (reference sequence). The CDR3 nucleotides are TGTGCCAGCAGCTTGGCGACTAGCGGCTACGAGCAGTACTTC. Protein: CASSLATSGYEQYF.

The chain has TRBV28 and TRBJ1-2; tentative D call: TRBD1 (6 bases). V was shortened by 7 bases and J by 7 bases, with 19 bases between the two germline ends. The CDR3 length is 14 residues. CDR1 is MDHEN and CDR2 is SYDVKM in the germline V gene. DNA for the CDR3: TGTGCCAGCACCACCCCCGGCAGGGGCCCTGGCTACACCTTC. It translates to CASTTPGRGPGYTF.

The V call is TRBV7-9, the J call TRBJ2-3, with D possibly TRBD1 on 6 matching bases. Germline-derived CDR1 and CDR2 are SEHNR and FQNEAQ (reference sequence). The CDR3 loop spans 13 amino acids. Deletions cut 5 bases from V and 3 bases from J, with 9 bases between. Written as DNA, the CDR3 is TGTGCCAGCAGCCGTCAGGGGACAGATACGCAGTATTTT. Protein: CASSRQGTDTQYF.

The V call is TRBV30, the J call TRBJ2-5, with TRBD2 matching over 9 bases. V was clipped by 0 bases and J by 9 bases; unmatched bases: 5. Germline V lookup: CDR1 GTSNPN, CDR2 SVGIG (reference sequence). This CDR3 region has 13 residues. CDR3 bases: TGTGCCTGGAGTGTTCGAGCGGGGGGCCCCCAGTACTTC. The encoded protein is CAWSVRAGGPQYF.

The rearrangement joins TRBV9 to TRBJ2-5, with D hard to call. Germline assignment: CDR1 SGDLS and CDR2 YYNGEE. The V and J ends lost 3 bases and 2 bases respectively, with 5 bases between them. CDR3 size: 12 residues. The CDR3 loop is CASSGYQETQYF. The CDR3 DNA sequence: TGTGCCAGCAGCGGTTATCAAGAGACCCAGTACTTC.

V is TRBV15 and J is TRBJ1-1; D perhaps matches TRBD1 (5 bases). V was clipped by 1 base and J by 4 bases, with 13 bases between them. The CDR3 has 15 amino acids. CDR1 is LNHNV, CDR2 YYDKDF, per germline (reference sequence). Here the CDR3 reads CATSRGRAGGTEAFF. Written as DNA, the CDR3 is TGTGCCACCAGCAGAGGGAGGGCGGGGGGCACTGAAGCTTTCTTT. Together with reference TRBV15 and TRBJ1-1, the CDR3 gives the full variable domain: DAMVIQNPRYQVTQFGKPVTLSCSQTLNHNVMYWYQQKSSQAPKLLFHYYDKDFNNEADTPDNFQSRRPNTSFCFLDIRSPGLGDTAMYLCATSRGRAGGTEAFFGQGTRLTVV.

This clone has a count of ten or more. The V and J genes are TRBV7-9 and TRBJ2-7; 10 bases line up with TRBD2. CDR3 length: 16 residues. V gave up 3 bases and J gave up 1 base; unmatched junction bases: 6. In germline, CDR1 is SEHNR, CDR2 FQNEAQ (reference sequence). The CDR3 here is CASSFRTSGASYEQYF. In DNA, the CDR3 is TGTGCCAGCAGCTTCCGCACTAGCGGGGCTTCCTACGAGCAGTACTTC.

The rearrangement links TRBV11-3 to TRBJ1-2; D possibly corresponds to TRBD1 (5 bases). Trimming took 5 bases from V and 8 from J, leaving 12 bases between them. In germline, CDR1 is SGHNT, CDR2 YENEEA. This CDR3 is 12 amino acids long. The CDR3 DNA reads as TGTGCCAGCAGCATGACAGCGGGAGGCTACACCTTC. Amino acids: CASSMTAGGYTF.

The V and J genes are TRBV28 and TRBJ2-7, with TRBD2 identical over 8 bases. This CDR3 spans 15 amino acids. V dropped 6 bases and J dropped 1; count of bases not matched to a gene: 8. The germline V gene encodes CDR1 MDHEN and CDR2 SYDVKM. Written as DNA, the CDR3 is TGTGCCAGCAGCCCCACCGGGACTAGATCCTACGAGCAGTACTTC. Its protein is CASSPTGTRSYEQYF.

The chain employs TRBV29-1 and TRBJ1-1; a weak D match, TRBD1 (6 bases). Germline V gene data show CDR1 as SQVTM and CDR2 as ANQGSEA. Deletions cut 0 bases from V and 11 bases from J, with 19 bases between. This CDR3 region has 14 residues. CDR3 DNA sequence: TGCAGCGTTGAAGAATTCGGACACAGGGAGACGGCTTTCTTT. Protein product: CSVEEFGHRETAFF. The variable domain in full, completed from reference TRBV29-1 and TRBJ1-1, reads SAVISQKPSRDICQRGTSLTIQCQVDSQVTMMFWYRQQPGQSLTLIATANQGSEATYESGFVIDKFPISRPNLTFSTLTVSNMSPEDSSIYLCSVEEFGHRETAFFGQGTRLTVV.

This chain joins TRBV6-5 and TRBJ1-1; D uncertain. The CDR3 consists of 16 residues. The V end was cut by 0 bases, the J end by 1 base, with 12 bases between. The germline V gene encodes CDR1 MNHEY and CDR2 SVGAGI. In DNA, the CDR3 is TGTGCCAGCAGTTACTCGAGTCGGGGAGCGAACACTGAAGCTTTCTTT. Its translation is CASSYSSRGANTEAFF.